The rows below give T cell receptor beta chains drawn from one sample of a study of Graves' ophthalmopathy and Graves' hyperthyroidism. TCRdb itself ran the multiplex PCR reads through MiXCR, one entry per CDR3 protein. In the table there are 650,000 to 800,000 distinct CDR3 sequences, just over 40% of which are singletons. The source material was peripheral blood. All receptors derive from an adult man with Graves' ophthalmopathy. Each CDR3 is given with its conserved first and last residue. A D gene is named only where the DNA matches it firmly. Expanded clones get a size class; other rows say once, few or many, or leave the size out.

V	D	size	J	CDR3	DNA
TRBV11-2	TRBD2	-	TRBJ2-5	CASQGLAGGETQYF	TGTGCCAGCCAAGGACTAGCGGGGGGAGAGACCCAGTACTTC
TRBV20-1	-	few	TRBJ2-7	CSAGTSADEQYF	TGCAGTGCCGGGACGAGCGCGGACGAGCAGTACTTC
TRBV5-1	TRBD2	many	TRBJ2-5	CASSDGTSGQETQYF	TGTGCCAGCAGCGACGGGACTAGCGGCCAAGAGACCCAGTACTTC
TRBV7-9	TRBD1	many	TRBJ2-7	CASSGRQGYYEQYF	TGTGCCAGCAGCGGACGACAGGGCTACTACGAGCAGTACTTC
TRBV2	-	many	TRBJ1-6	CASSEGTGLPLHF	TGTGCCAGCAGTGAGGGGACCGGGCTTCCCCTCCACTTT
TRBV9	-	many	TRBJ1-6	CASSAGSGNSPLHF	TGTGCCAGCAGCGCTGGGTCTGGCAATTCACCCCTCCACTTT
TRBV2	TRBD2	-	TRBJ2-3	CASSAPRLAGSTDTQYF	TGTGCCAGCAGTGCCCCTCGACTAGCGGGAAGCACAGATACGCAGTATTTT
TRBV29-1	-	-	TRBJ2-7	CSTVGDGQQYF	TGCAGCACCGTTGGGGACGGCCAGCAGTACTTC
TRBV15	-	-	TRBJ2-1	CATSRPGVSYNEQFF	TGTGCCACCAGCAGACCCGGCGTATCCTACAATGAGCAGTTCTTC
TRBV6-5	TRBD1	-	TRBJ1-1	CASSYSLQGAEAFF	TGTGCCAGCAGTTACTCGCTACAGGGGGCTGAAGCTTTCTTT
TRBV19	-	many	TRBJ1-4	CASSIRRQANEKLFF	TGTGCCAGTAGTATAAGGAGACAGGCTAATGAAAAACTGTTTTTT